The T cell receptor beta chain described here comes from a study of tumour-infiltrating T cells in Burkitt lymphoma. CDR1 is KGHSH and CDR2 is LQKENI in the germline V gene. With 6 bases clipped from V and 10 bases from J, the junction kept 13 bases outside the gene matches. CDR3 length: 16 amino acids. The method was immunoSEQ multiplex PCR; TCRdb's version includes in-frame clones alone and lacks a portion of them. This table holds around 50,000 clones, more than 25% found once. Sequences were obtained from tumor tissue. The receptor's source is a human donor with Burkitt lymphoma. The genes are TRBV18 and TRBJ2-1, with 12 bases lining up with TRBD2. The CDR3 DNA reads as TGTGCCAGCTCTCCCGTCGCTAGCGGGGGGGCCTACGAGCAGTTCTTC. Translated, it gives CASSPVASGGAYEQFF.